These 32 T cell receptor beta chains were all obtained from the same sample, sequenced in a study of blood T cell repertoires in COVID-19. Sequenced by immunoSEQ multiplex PCR; TCRdb stores in-frame clones only, minus some. The sample consists of approximately 220,000 clones, roughly 90% of them appearing once. The sample comprised PBMCs or T cells enriched from blood (not recorded which). These receptors all come from a woman in her thirties with acute COVID-19.

At least ten counts were recorded for this clone. The chain combines TRBV6-1 with TRBJ1-1; TRBD1 matches at 10 bases. V gave up 2 bases and J gave up 11 bases; unmatched junction bases: 17. Per germline, CDR1 MNHNS and CDR2 SASEGT. The CDR3 length is 17 residues. CDR3 amino acids: CASSESVPRDRGPGAFF. CDR3 nucleotides: TGTGCCAGCAGTGAATCCGTCCCCCGGGACAGGGGACCTGGCGCTTTCTTT.

The rearrangement uses TRBV2 and TRBJ2-1, with unresolved D. CDR3 length: 14 amino acids. Germline V gene sequence: CDR1 SNHLY, CDR2 FYNNEI. V was clipped by 8 bases and J by 4 bases, with 15 bases between them. CDR3 protein: CASPTRSNYNEQFF. As DNA, the CDR3 is TGTGCCAGCCCCACCCGTAGCAATTACAATGAGCAGTTCTTC.

The chain combines TRBV7-6 with TRBJ1-1; 9 bases are a match to TRBD1. The trim removed 1 base at V and 1 base at J, leaving 1 base unmatched. The CDR3 has 15 amino acids. Germline V gene sequence: CDR1 SGHVS, CDR2 FNYEAQ. The DNA of the CDR3 is TGTGCCAGCAGCTTAGAGGGACAGGGGAACACTGAAGCTTTCTTT. It is translated as CASSLEGQGNTEAFF.

This clone is a singleton in its sample. The chain is built from TRBV2 and TRBJ1-3; 7 nucleotides match TRBD1. The germline V gene has CDR1 SNHLY and CDR2 FYNNEI. There are 14 residues in the CDR3. The J segment lost 4 bases and the V segment lost 2 bases, leaving 2 bases of the junction unmatched. Written as DNA, the CDR3 is TGTGCCAGCAGTGAAACAGGGGAGGGAAACACCATATATTTT. Translation: CASSETGEGNTIYF. Filled out from reference TRBV2 and TRBJ1-3, the complete variable domain reads EPEVTQTPSHQVTQMGQEVILRCVPISNHLYFYWYRQILGQKVEFLVSFYNNEISEKSEIFDDQFSVERPDGSNFTLKIRSTKLEDSAMYFCASSETGEGNTIYFGEGSWLTVV.

The chain joins TRBV27 to TRBJ2-7; possibly TRBD1 for D (5 bases). V was cut by 3 bases and J by 2 bases, with 11 bases left in between. Germline V gene sequence: CDR1 MNHEY, CDR2 SMNVEV (reference sequence). The CDR3 covers 14 residues. In nucleotides, the CDR3 is TGTGCCAGCAGTTTTAGGGGCCTGACCTACGAGCAGTACTTC. Its translation: CASSFRGLTYEQYF.

The gene calls are TRBV6-2 or TRBV6-3 and TRBJ1-1; 7 positions agree with TRBD1. Looked up from germline, CDR1 is MNHEY and CDR2 is SVGEGT. With 4 bases clipped from V and 8 bases from J, the junction kept 7 bases outside the gene matches. This CDR3 contains 13 residues. CDR3 sequence: CASSSTGQPEAFF. In DNA, the CDR3 is TGTGCCAGCAGTTCTACGGGACAGCCGGAAGCTTTCTTT.

The chain employs TRBV19 and TRBJ1-6; D is perhaps TRBD1 (5 bases). V lost 3 bases, J lost 6 bases, and 9 bases lay in between. This CDR3 spans 14 amino acids. Germline V gene sequence: CDR1 LNHDA, CDR2 SQIVND (reference sequence). CDR3 residues: CASSMGGANSPLHF. The CDR3 DNA reads TGTGCCAGTAGTATGGGAGGGGCTAATTCACCCCTCCACTTT.

The chain carries TRBV7-9 and TRBJ2-7; weak D call: TRBD1 (6 bases). Trimming took off 5 bases at V and 1 base at J, with 6 bases between the two ends. The CDR3 covers 12 residues. The germline gives CDR1 SEHNR, CDR2 FQNEAQ (reference sequence). CDR3 bases: TGTGCCAGCAGCACAGGGTCCTACGAGCAGTACTTC. Residues: CASSTGSYEQYF. Drawing the rest from reference TRBV7-9 and TRBJ2-7, the complete variable domain is DTGVSQNPRHKITKRGQNVTFRCDPISEHNRLYWYRQTLGQGPEFLTYFQNEAQLEKSRLLSDRFSAERPKGSFSTLEIQRTEQGDSAMYLCASSTGSYEQYFGPGTRLTVT.

The genes are TRBV7-2 and TRBJ2-5, with D possibly matching TRBD1 (5 bases). The length of the CDR3 is 13 residues. Germline V gene sequence: CDR1 SGHTA, CDR2 FQGNSA. Trimming removed 5 bases from V and 2 bases from J, with 9 bases in between. This CDR3 is CASSNRQQETQYF. CDR3 DNA sequence: TGTGCCAGCAGCAACAGACAGCAAGAGACCCAGTACTTC.

CDR3 in amino acids: CASSPSGLGQPQHF. The CDR3 DNA reads as TGTGCCAGCTCCCCGAGCGGGTTAGGACAGCCCCAGCATTTT. The chain couples TRBV18 to TRBJ1-5; D is unresolved. The CDR3 runs 14 residues. Trimming shortened V by 6 bases and J by 7 bases, and 16 bases separated the two germline ends. Germline V gives CDR1 KGHSH, CDR2 LQKENI.

The CDR3 spells CASSIVAATNEKLFF. DNA for the CDR3: TGTGCCAGTAGTATAGTAGCCGCAACTAATGAAAAACTGTTTTTT. The V call is TRBV19, the J call TRBJ1-4; D gene uncertain. Germline V gene data show CDR1 as LNHDA and CDR2 as SQIVND (reference sequence). The CDR3 consists of 15 residues. V dropped 1 base and J dropped 0 bases, with 6 bases sitting between them.

The chain carries TRBV5-4 and TRBJ2-1, with 9 nucleotides matching TRBD2. The CDR3 covers 12 residues. V shed 4 bases and J 10 bases; nucleotides not matched to a gene: 3. The germline gives CDR1 SGHNT, CDR2 YYREEE (reference sequence). The CDR3 is CASSQAGGEQFF. DNA of the CDR3: TGTGCCAGCAGCCAAGCGGGGGGCGAGCAGTTCTTC.

The V gene is TRBV5-1, the J gene TRBJ2-7; perhaps TRBD1 as D (6 bases). Germline loops: CDR1 SGHRS, CDR2 YFSETQ. The V gene lost 3 bases and the J gene lost 3 bases, with 10 bases spanning the gap. CDR3 length equals 13 residues. CDR3 DNA: TGCGCCAGCAGCTCTACAGGGAGCTACGAGCAGTACTTC. Translated, it gives CASSSTGSYEQYF.

This chain links TRBV6-5 with TRBJ1-5; D is perhaps TRBD1 (5 bases). The germline gives CDR1 MNHEY, CDR2 SVGAGI. Between the trimmed V and J ends, which lost 7 bases and 0 bases, there was a span of 7 bases. This CDR3 contains 13 residues. In nucleotides, the CDR3 is TGTGCCAGCAAACAGGATAGCAATCAGCCCCAGCATTTT. This codes for CASKQDSNQPQHF.

V and J are TRBV5-6 and TRBJ2-1; 9 bases align to TRBD1. Per germline, CDR1 SGHDT and CDR2 YYEEEE. The CDR3 contains 19 residues. The V gene end was trimmed by 2 bases and the J gene end by 5 bases; junction bases not matched to a gene: 17. The CDR3 here is CASSLPPGQGIGWDNEQFF. DNA for the CDR3: TGTGCCAGCAGCTTACCTCCGGGACAGGGTATCGGGTGGGACAATGAGCAGTTCTTC.

The chain is built from TRBV6-5 and TRBJ2-7; D is possibly TRBD2 (5 bases). Germline CDR1 MNHEY, CDR2 SVGAGI. V dropped 7 bases and J dropped 2 bases, with 12 bases sitting between them. The CDR3 has 13 residues. The CDR3 protein is CASKGEGTYEQYF. In DNA, the CDR3 is TGTGCCAGCAAAGGAGAGGGCACCTACGAGCAGTACTTC.

J is TRBJ1-1 and V is TRBV7-8; D perhaps matches TRBD1 (5 bases). The V end was cut by 1 base, the J end by 3 bases, with 12 bases between. Germline CDR1 and CDR2: SGHVS and FQNEAQ. The CDR3 is 15 residues long. The CDR3 DNA reads TGTGCCAGCAGCTTAGGGTACCGGGGGGACACTGAAGCTTTCTTT. It encodes CASSLGYRGDTEAFF. Complete variable domain (other parts from reference TRBV7-8 and TRBJ1-1): GAGVSQSPRYKVAKRGQDVALRCDPISGHVSLFWYQQALGQGPEFLTYFQNEAQLDKSGLPSDRFFAERPEGSVSTLKIQRTQQEDSAVYLCASSLGYRGDTEAFFGQGTRLTVV.

This clone has more than one count but fewer than ten. The chain employs TRBV5-4 and TRBJ1-2; tentative D call: TRBD1 (5 bases). CDR1 and CDR2 from the germline V gene are SGHNT and YYREEE (reference sequence). V was shortened by 0 bases and J by 12 bases, with 15 bases between the two germline ends. This CDR3 is built from 13 residues. The CDR3 loop is CASSLASTARNTF. As DNA, the CDR3 is TGTGCCAGCAGCTTGGCCTCGACAGCGAGGAACACCTTC.

The chain combines TRBV30 with TRBJ1-2, with unresolved D. Germline CDR1 GTSNPN, CDR2 SVGIG (reference sequence). There are 11 residues in the CDR3. Trimming left V 5 bases short and J 7 bases short, with 11 bases between. CDR3 sequence (DNA): TGTGCCTGGGGCCGGGTAGGTGGCTACACCTTC. Encoded protein: CAWGRVGGYTF. Full variable domain (outside the CDR3, taken from reference TRBV30 and TRBJ1-2): SQTIHQWPATLVQPVGSPLSLECTVEGTSNPNLYWYRQAAGRGLQLLFYSVGIGQISSEVPQNLSASRPQDRQFILSSKKLLLSDSGFYLCAWGRVGGYTFGSGTRLTVV.

The J gene is TRBJ1-2, the V gene TRBV6-4; a possible D gene is TRBD1 (6 bases). V shed 11 bases and J shed 8 bases, with 18 bases lying between them. The CDR3 has 12 residues. CDR1 MRHNA and CDR2 SNTAGT come from the germline V gene. CDR3 coding DNA: TGTGCCTCTCAATCACAGGGAGGGGGCTACACCTTC. It translates to CASQSQGGGYTF.

The chain joins TRBV10-3 to TRBJ1-5; a weak D match, TRBD1 (5 bases). This CDR3 has 13 residues. In germline, CDR1 is ENHRY, CDR2 SYGVKD. The V end lost 11 bases, the J end lost 3 bases, and 14 bases lay between the germline ends. CDR3 amino acids: CAAQVGPNQPQHF. The CDR3 nucleotides read TGTGCCGCCCAGGTGGGGCCCAATCAGCCCCAGCATTTT.

This clone has only one observation. The chain links TRBV18 to TRBJ2-7; 10 positions match TRBD1. Germline V CDR1 and CDR2: KGHSH, LQKENI. The CDR3 has 15 amino acids. With 3 bases clipped from V and 6 bases from J, the junction kept 8 bases outside the gene matches. The CDR3 loop reads CASSPGGDRGPEQYF. In nucleotides, the CDR3 is TGTGCCAGCTCACCTGGGGGAGACAGGGGGCCCGAGCAGTACTTC.

V and J are TRBV6-1 and TRBJ1-2, with 7 bases lining up with TRBD1. The CDR3 length is 17 residues. V lost 0 bases, J lost 7 bases, and 14 bases stayed unmatched. Germline lookup yields CDR1 MNHNS and CDR2 SASEGT. The DNA of the CDR3 is TGTGCCAGCAGTGAAGCCCTGGGTGACAGGGCCTCGAGTGGCTACACCTTC. It codes for CASSEALGDRASSGYTF.

The genes are TRBV5-1 and TRBJ2-5; a possible D gene is TRBD1 (6 bases). Germline values: CDR1 SGHRS, CDR2 YFSETQ. The ends were cut back, 1 base at V and 5 bases at J, with 12 bases in the middle. The CDR3 length is 14 residues. The CDR3 spells CASSLRTQGETQYF. The CDR3 region has the DNA TGCGCCAGCAGCTTGCGGACTCAGGGGGAGACCCAGTACTTC.

This sequence joins TRBV11-3 and TRBJ2-1, with 10 bases identical to TRBD1. Per germline, CDR1 SGHNT and CDR2 YENEEA. The CDR3 is 16 residues long. The J segment lost 5 bases and the V segment lost 4 bases, leaving 8 bases of the junction unmatched. CDR3 sequence (DNA): TGTGCCAGCAGCTCGACAGGGGGCCTTAACAACAATGAGCAGTTCTTC. It encodes CASSSTGGLNNNEQFF.

The J gene is TRBJ1-5, the V gene TRBV18; 9 nucleotides line up with TRBD1. This CDR3 is 17 amino acids long. The V gene end was trimmed by 6 bases and the J gene end by 1 base; junction bases not matched to a gene: 10. From germline, CDR1 is KGHSH and CDR2 LQKENI. DNA for the CDR3: TGTGCCAGCTCCTCCTCGGGACAGGGAGGAAGCAATCAGCCCCAGCATTTT. It is translated as CASSSSGQGGSNQPQHF.

For the CDR3, the DNA is TGTGCCAGCAGCGTAGGGTTAGGGGACTTAGCTGGGGCCAACGTCCTGACTTTC. Its protein is CASSVGLGDLAGANVLTF. V is TRBV9 and J is TRBJ2-6; possible D gene TRBD2, 6 bases. Trimming took off 0 bases at V and 2 bases at J, with 15 bases between the two ends. Germline CDR1 is SGDLS and CDR2 is YYNGEE. The CDR3 is 18 residues long. Using reference TRBV9 and TRBJ2-6 for the parts outside the CDR3, the full variable domain is DSGVTQTPKHLITATGQRVTLRCSPRSGDLSVYWYQQSLDQGLQFLIQYYNGEERAKGNILERFSAQQFPDLHSELNLSSLELGDSALYFCASSVGLGDLAGANVLTFGAGSRLTVL.

The chain couples TRBV19 to TRBJ2-7; possible D gene TRBD1, 5 bases. The CDR3 is 14 amino acids. Germline CDR1 LNHDA, CDR2 SQIVND (reference sequence). V lost 4 bases, J lost 0 bases, and 10 bases lay in between. For the CDR3, the DNA is TGTGCCAGTAGTACCTTGACAGACTCCTACGAGCAGTACTTC. Translated, it gives CASSTLTDSYEQYF.

The V gene is TRBV7-9, the J gene TRBJ1-2, with D perhaps TRBD1 (5 bases). The CDR3 has 13 amino acids. From germline, CDR1 is SEHNR and CDR2 FQNEAQ (reference sequence). Between the trimmed V and J ends, which lost 2 bases and 8 bases, there was a span of 12 bases. The CDR3 reads CASSLLPGEGYTF. As DNA, the CDR3 is TGTGCCAGCAGCTTATTGCCGGGGGAGGGCTACACCTTC.

The chain uses TRBV27 and TRBJ1-5; D might be TRBD1 (6 bases). This CDR3 spans 14 amino acids. CDR1 and CDR2 (germline): MNHEY, SMNVEV (reference sequence). The V end was cut by 5 bases, the J end by 3 bases, with 11 bases between. The CDR3 coding sequence is TGTGCCAGCAGTCCAAACAGGGACAATCAGCCCCAGCATTTT. Translating gives CASSPNRDNQPQHF.

The chain carries TRBV6-1 and TRBJ2-2; possible D gene TRBD2, 6 bases. V was pared by 1 base and J by 1 base, with 13 bases between. The CDR3 covers 17 residues. Germline V gene data show CDR1 as MNHNS and CDR2 as SASEGT. CDR3 in amino acids: CASSEDGGRLNTGELFF. CDR3 DNA: TGTGCCAGCAGTGAAGACGGGGGACGGCTGAACACCGGGGAGCTGTTTTTT.

This chain joins TRBV9 and TRBJ2-1; D gene uncertain. This CDR3 contains 13 residues. In germline, CDR1 is SGDLS, CDR2 YYNGEE. Trimming cost V 4 bases and J 5 bases, with 10 bases left between them. The CDR3 coding sequence is TGTGCCAGCAGCCTGAGAGTCGACAATGAGCAGTTCTTC. Translation gives CASSLRVDNEQFF.